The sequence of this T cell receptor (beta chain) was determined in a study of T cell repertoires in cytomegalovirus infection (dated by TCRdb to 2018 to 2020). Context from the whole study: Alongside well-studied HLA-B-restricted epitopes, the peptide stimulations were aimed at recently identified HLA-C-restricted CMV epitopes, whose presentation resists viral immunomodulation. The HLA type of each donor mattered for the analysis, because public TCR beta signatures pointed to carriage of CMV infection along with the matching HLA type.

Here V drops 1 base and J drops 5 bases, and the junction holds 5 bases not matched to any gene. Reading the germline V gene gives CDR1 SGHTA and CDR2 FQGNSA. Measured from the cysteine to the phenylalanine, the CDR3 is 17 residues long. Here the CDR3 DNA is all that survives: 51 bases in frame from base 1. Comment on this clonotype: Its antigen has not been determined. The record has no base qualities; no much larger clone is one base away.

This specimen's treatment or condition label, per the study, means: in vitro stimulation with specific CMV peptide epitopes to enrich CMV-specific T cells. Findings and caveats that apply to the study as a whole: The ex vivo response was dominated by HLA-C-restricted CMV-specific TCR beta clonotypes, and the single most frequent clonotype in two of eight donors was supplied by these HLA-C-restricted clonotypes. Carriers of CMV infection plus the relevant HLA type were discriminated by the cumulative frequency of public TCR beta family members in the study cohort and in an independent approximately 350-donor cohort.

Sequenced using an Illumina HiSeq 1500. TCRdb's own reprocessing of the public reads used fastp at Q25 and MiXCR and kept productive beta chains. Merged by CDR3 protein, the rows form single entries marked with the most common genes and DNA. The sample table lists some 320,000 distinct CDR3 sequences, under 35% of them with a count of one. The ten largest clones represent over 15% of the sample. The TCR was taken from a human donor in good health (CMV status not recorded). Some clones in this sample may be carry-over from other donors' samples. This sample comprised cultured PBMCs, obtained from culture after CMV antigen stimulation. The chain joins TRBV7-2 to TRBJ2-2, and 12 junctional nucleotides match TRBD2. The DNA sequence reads TGTGCCAGCAGCTTAGTTGTTCTAGCGGGAGGGACCGGGGAGCTGTTTTTT. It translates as CASSLVVLAGGTGELFF. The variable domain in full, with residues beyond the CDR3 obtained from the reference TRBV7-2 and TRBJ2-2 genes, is GAGVSQSPSNKVTEKGKDVELRCDPISGHTALYWYRQSLGQGLEFLIYFQGNSAPDKSGLPSDRFSAERTGGSVSTLTIQRTQQEDSAVYLCASSLVVLAGGTGELFFGEGSRLTVL.